This is a list of T cell receptor beta chains from one sample in a study of T cell repertoires in cytomegalovirus infection. TCRdb re-analysed the reads in MiXCR, keeping a single row per CDR3 protein. The sample shows 450,000 to 600,000 distinct CDR3 sequences, roughly 12% of them seen only once. Material for sequencing was PBMCs. Source of these receptors: a human donor in good health (CMV status not recorded). Some clones in this sample may be carry-over from other donors' samples. Both conserved end residues are part of each CDR3. Each record gives: D gene, clone size, J gene, V gene, CDR3 DNA, CDR3 protein. A D gene is named only where the DNA matches it firmly. A row's size may be missing; if present it is once, few, many or a size class.

D: .
size: many
J: TRBJ2-5
V: TRBV5-4
DNA: TGTGCCAGCAGCTTGGGCTCAGCCCAAAGAGAGACCCAGTACTTC
CDR3: CASSLGSAQRETQYF

D: .
size: .
J: TRBJ2-7
V: TRBV11-3
DNA: TGTGCCAGCAGCTTAGGGGTAGCTAACGAGCAGTACTTC
CDR3: CASSLGVANEQYF

D: .
size: many
J: TRBJ2-1
V: TRBV7-2
DNA: TGTGCCAGCAGCCCCGGGGGAAGGACCCCAAGGGGTGGTGAGCAGTTCTTC
CDR3: CASSPGGRTPRGGEQFF

D: TRBD2
size: many
J: TRBJ2-7
V: TRBV7-2
DNA: TGTGCCAGCAGCTTAGTAGCGGGGGAATCCTACGAGCAGTACTTC
CDR3: CASSLVAGESYEQYF

D: .
size: many
J: TRBJ1-1
V: TRBV10-1
DNA: TGCGCCAGCAGCGGACAGCAGAACACTGAAGCTTTCTTT
CDR3: CASSGQQNTEAFF

D: .
size: many
J: TRBJ2-7
V: TRBV28
DNA: TGTGCCAGCAGTTTACGGGGTGTCTCCTACGAGCAGTACTTC
CDR3: CASSLRGVSYEQYF

D: .
size: many
J: TRBJ2-1
V: TRBV19
DNA: TGTGCCAGTAGTATAGATCCAGGCCGCCGGGGAGGTAGAGACTCCTACAATGAGCAGTTCTTC
CDR3: CASSIDPGRRGGRDSYNEQFF

D: TRBD1
size: many
J: TRBJ2-7
V: TRBV10-3
DNA: TGTGCCATCAGTGGGGACAGGTTTCAGGACGAGCAGTACTTC
CDR3: CAISGDRFQDEQYF

D: .
size: many
J: TRBJ1-1
V: TRBV9
DNA: TGTGCCAGCACCCCTCACGGGGCGGACACTGAAGCTTTCTTT
CDR3: CASTPHGADTEAFF

D: TRBD1
size: many
J: TRBJ1-1
V: TRBV12-3/TRBV12-4
DNA: TGTGCCAGCAGTTCGGGACAGGGGGCGAATGAAGCTTTCTTT
CDR3: CASSSGQGANEAFF

D: TRBD1
size: many
J: TRBJ2-7
V: TRBV29-1
DNA: TGCAGCGTTCGTGGACAGGGGGCTGGTTACGAGCAGTACTTC
CDR3: CSVRGQGAGYEQYF

D: .
size: many
J: TRBJ2-7
V: TRBV28
DNA: TGTGCCAGCAGTTTAACGGGGGAGTACTACGAGCAGTACTTC
CDR3: CASSLTGEYYEQYF

D: TRBD1
size: many
J: TRBJ1-2
V: TRBV7-2
DNA: TGTGCCAGCAGCTTAGATTTGGGGACAGGCTATTATGGCTACACCTTC
CDR3: CASSLDLGTGYYGYTF

D: .
size: .
J: TRBJ2-7
V: TRBV11-2
DNA: TGTGCCAGCACCCCTAGGACGGACGGGGAGCAGTACTTC
CDR3: CASTPRTDGEQYF

D: .
size: few
J: TRBJ2-3
V: TRBV20-1
DNA: TGCAGTGCTGCGACTAGTGTAGGAGATACGCAGTATTTT
CDR3: CSAATSVGDTQYF

D: TRBD1
size: .
J: TRBJ1-5
V: TRBV12-3/TRBV12-4
DNA: TGTGCCAGCAGTAAGCTGTGGACAGGGGGAAGTCAGCCCCAGCATTTT
CDR3: CASSKLWTGGSQPQHF

D: .
size: many
J: TRBJ2-1
V: TRBV5-6
DNA: TGTGCCACTGCCCCCGGGGGACGAAATGAGCAGTTCTTC
CDR3: CATAPGGRNEQFF

D: TRBD2
size: .
J: TRBJ2-7
V: TRBV19
DNA: TGTGCCAGTAGTGCTAGCGGCAGCTCCTACGAGCAGTACTTC
CDR3: CASSASGSSYEQYF

D: TRBD2
size: many
J: TRBJ2-1
V: TRBV9
DNA: TGTGCCAGCAGCCTAAGCGGGAGGGCCCTCAATGAGCAGTTCTTC
CDR3: CASSLSGRALNEQFF

D: .
size: .
J: TRBJ2-7
V: TRBV10-3
DNA: TGTGCCATCAGTGACAAACCCTACGAGCAGTACTTC
CDR3: CAISDKPYEQYF

D: TRBD1
size: many
J: TRBJ1-2
V: TRBV19
DNA: TGTGCCAGTAGCGCAACTTCGGGACAGCTTTATGGCTACACCTTC
CDR3: CASSATSGQLYGYTF

D: TRBD1
size: .
J: TRBJ1-2
V: TRBV18
DNA: TGTGCCAGCTCCCCAGGGGGCGACTATGGCTACAACTTC
CDR3: CASSPGGDYGYNF

D: TRBD2
size: many
J: TRBJ2-2
V: TRBV7-3
DNA: TGTGCCAGCAGCTTCGCCGGGGAGGGCGGGGAGCTGTTTTTT
CDR3: CASSFAGEGGELFF

D: .
size: many
J: TRBJ2-7
V: TRBV7-8
DNA: TGTGCCAGCAGCTTTGGGGGAGGCGCCTACGAGCAGTACTTC
CDR3: CASSFGGGAYEQYF

D: .
size: many
J: TRBJ2-5
V: TRBV5-1
DNA: TGCGCCAGCAGCTCCGGACGGTCGGATGTGGAGACCCAGTACTTC
CDR3: CASSSGRSDVETQYF

D: .
size: many
J: TRBJ2-2
V: TRBV9
DNA: TGTGCCAGCAGCGTAGGCTGGGGGAACACCGGGGAGCTGTTTTTT
CDR3: CASSVGWGNTGELFF

D: TRBD1
size: few
J: TRBJ2-1
V: TRBV11-2
DNA: TGTGCCAGCAGCTCGACCAGGGGGCCCTACAATGAGCAGTTCTTC
CDR3: CASSSTRGPYNEQFF

D: .
size: many
J: TRBJ2-3
V: TRBV7-8
DNA: TGTGCCAGCAGCTTAGCAGCCGGGCTGAAGTATTTT
CDR3: CASSLAAGLKYF

D: .
size: many
J: TRBJ1-3
V: TRBV10-3
DNA: TGTGCCACTCTTCCTTCCCTCTTTAGCTCCTCTGGAAACACCATATATTTT
CDR3: CATLPSLFSSSGNTIYF

D: .
size: many
J: TRBJ2-1
V: TRBV12-3/TRBV12-4
DNA: TGTGCCAGCAGTTTTGACTGGGCCAGGGAGCAGTTCTTC
CDR3: CASSFDWAREQFF

D: .
size: many
J: TRBJ2-7
V: TRBV13
DNA: TGTGCCAGCAGCTTACTTACTAGTAACGAGCAGTACTTC
CDR3: CASSLLTSNEQYF

D: TRBD1
size: many
J: TRBJ1-1
V: TRBV12-3/TRBV12-4
DNA: TGTGCCAGCAGTACCCAGAATCCGGGACAGCCAATACGAAACACTGAAGCTTTCTTT
CDR3: CASSTQNPGQPIRNTEAFF

D: TRBD1
size: many
J: TRBJ2-7
V: TRBV19
DNA: TGTGCCAGTAGGCCTACAGGGGCGTTCTCCTACGAGCAGTACTTC
CDR3: CASRPTGAFSYEQYF

D: .
size: many
J: TRBJ2-3
V: TRBV4-2
DNA: TGTGCCAGCAGCCCCCTCGGAGGGGGGGGAAATACGCAGTATTTT
CDR3: CASSPLGGGGNTQYF

D: TRBD1
size: .
J: TRBJ1-2
V: TRBV5-6
DNA: TGTGCCAGCAGCAGGGACAGATCTGGTGGCTACACCTTC
CDR3: CASSRDRSGGYTF

D: .
size: many
J: TRBJ2-2
V: TRBV6-1
DNA: TGTGCCGGAGGACGTGGGACCGGGGAGCTGTTTTTT
CDR3: CAGGRGTGELFF

D: .
size: many
J: TRBJ2-7
V: TRBV4-1
DNA: TGCGCCAGCAGCCAAGGGTGGGCAGGAGGTTCCGAGCAGTACTTC
CDR3: CASSQGWAGGSEQYF